This record looks at one TCR beta chain sequence and its context. Antigen specificity is unknown. The CDR3 is made up of 15 amino acids. With 5 bases removed from V and 0 bases from J, the gap between germline ends came to 10 bases. The germline V gene has CDR1 SSHAT and CDR2 FNYEAQ (reference sequence). This sample is part of a study of CD4 T cell repertoires in COVID-19. Turning to the study itself: Other coronavirus spike proteins restimulated relabeled CFSE-low cells expanded with IL-2 for about eleven days. General study points: SARS-CoV and/or HKU1 spike cultures shared between roughly 6 and 28% of SARS-CoV-2 clonotypes. Suggested intraclonal diversification: top SARS-CoV-2-reactive clonotypes appeared in two or three memory subsets.

The assay was immunoSEQ multiplex PCR, and TCRdb's table has in-frame clones only and misses some. The sample has fewer than 100,000 clones, 80% to 90% seen once. The memory T cells were sequenced right after ex vivo isolation, without culture. The chain carries TRBV7-7 and TRBJ2-2; D possibly corresponds to TRBD2 (5 bases). The material was CD4+ T cells from peripheral blood, obtained after recovery from COVID-19. This receptor was obtained from a human donor who had COVID-19. The CDR3 DNA reads as TGTGCCAGCAGCCCACTAGGGTCGAACACCGGGGAGCTGTTTTTT. This encodes CASSPLGSNTGELFF.